This is a list of T cell receptor beta chains from one sample in a study of graft-versus-host responses after intestinal transplantation. These receptors' targets are unknown. Sequencing used immunoSEQ multiplex PCR; TCRdb keeps in-frame clones, though not all of them. This sample carries tens of thousands of clones, 82% of them seen once, and the ten largest clones take more than 0.8%. The starting material was unstimulated CD8+ T cells sorted from spleen or lymph node cells, obtained before transplant. The receptors were gathered from a human donor who was the organ donor for an intestinal transplant. Each CDR3 is given with its conserved first and last residue. Fields, in order: J gene, D gene, V gene, clone size, CDR3 DNA, CDR3 protein. The D gene is left open where the match is weak. Not all rows give a size; the values are once, few, many and, for expanded clones, a class.

TRBJ2-7,TRBD2,TRBV5-4,few,TGTGCCAGCAGCTCCCGGGCTAGACTAGCGGGGGGGTCTCTCGAGCAGTACTTC,CASSSRARLAGGSLEQYF
TRBJ2-3,TRBD2,TRBV4-1,NA,TGCGCCAGCAGCCAAGAGGGACTAGCGGGTTATACGCAGTATTTT,CASSQEGLAGYTQYF
TRBJ2-2,NA,TRBV5-6,NA,TGTGCCAGCAGCTTCAGGGGTACGAGGGACACCGGGGAGCTGTTTTTT,CASSFRGTRDTGELFF
TRBJ2-7,NA,TRBV11-2,NA,TGTGCCAGCAGCCTCCCCGGGGGAGAGCAGTACTTC,CASSLPGGEQYF
TRBJ2-3,TRBD1,TRBV10-3,NA,TGTGCCATCAGTGAGTCACCGGGACAGGGGACAGATACGCAGTATTTT,CAISESPGQGTDTQYF
TRBJ2-3,NA,TRBV6-6,once,TGTGCCAGCAGTTACTCGAATACAGATACGCAGTATTTT,CASSYSNTDTQYF
TRBJ2-7,NA,TRBV4-1,NA,TGCGCCAGCAGCCAAGATAGTGGGCAGGGGATCTACGAGCAGTACTTC,CASSQDSGQGIYEQYF
TRBJ2-4,NA,TRBV7-9,NA,TGTGCCAGCAGTAAACCGGGACACCTAGCCAAAAACATTCAGTACTTC,CASSKPGHLAKNIQYF
TRBJ1-1,NA,TRBV11-3,NA,TGTGCCAGCAGCGGGCGGGCCGTTGAAGCTTTCTTT,CASSGRAVEAFF
TRBJ2-7,NA,TRBV19,NA,TGTGCCAGTAGTATACTTCCGGGCTACGAGCAGTACTTC,CASSILPGYEQYF
TRBJ2-7,NA,TRBV7-9,once,TGTGCCAGCAGCTCTACCTCGGAGTCCACCTACGAGCAGTACTTC,CASSSTSESTYEQYF
TRBJ1-3,NA,TRBV9,NA,TGTGCCAGCAGCTCCCCGGAACCTGGAAACACCATATATTTT,CASSSPEPGNTIYF
TRBJ1-2,NA,TRBV21-1,NA,TGTGCCAGCAGCAAGACAGGGGGCTTAACTCATGGCTACACCTTC,CASSKTGGLTHGYTF
TRBJ2-2,TRBD2,TRBV4-1,NA,TGCGCCAGCAGCCAAGATTCCGGGAGGGCAGCGGAGCTGTTTTTT,CASSQDSGRAAELFF
TRBJ1-2,NA,TRBV4-1,NA,TGCGCCAGCAGCCAAGATGTGGCAGGTTTATCTGGCTACACCTTC,CASSQDVAGLSGYTF